This passage covers 13 T cell receptor beta chains from one sample sequenced in a study of CD4 T cells in relation to SARS-CoV-2 and coronaviruses. No antigen has been assigned to these receptors. Repertoires were generated with immunoSEQ multiplex PCR, while TCRdb's copy carries only in-frame clones and drops some. The sample lists 30,000 to 40,000 clones, roughly 80% occurring once. Sequenced input: memory CD4+ T cells from PBMCs, cultured in vitro. These receptors came from an adult with COVID-19.

The rearrangement links TRBV18 to TRBJ1-2; 11 bases align to TRBD1. This CDR3 has 13 amino acids. Germline trimming cut 8 bases from V and 7 bases from J; bases unmatched to any gene: 6. Per the germline V gene, CDR1 is KGHSH and CDR2 is LQKENI. The CDR3 sequence is CASAGQGGSGYTF. DNA of the CDR3: TGTGCCAGCGCGGGACAGGGGGGAAGTGGCTACACCTTC.

Details on this clone: Compared with germline, one end of the junction differs, possibly owing to a read error. The chain links TRBV7-7 to TRBJ2-7, with D unclear. This CDR3 comprises 11 residues. Looked up from germline, CDR1 is SSHAT and CDR2 is FNYEAQ (reference sequence). Here the CDR3 reads CASSFGEEQYF. DNA of the CDR3: TGTGCTAGCAGCTTCGGAGAGGAGCAGTACTTC.

The chain joins TRBV12-1 to TRBJ1-5; the table gives TRBD1 as D, unverified against the DNA. TRBV12-1 is a listed pseudogene. The CDR3 covers 19 residues. CDR3 coding DNA: TGTGCCAGCAGCCCCTCTAAGACAGCACCGCTACCTAGCAATCAGCCCCAGCATTTT. Its translation is CASSPSKTAPLPSNQPQHF.

The gene calls are TRBV7-3 and TRBJ2-5; 9 bases line up with TRBD2. The V gene end was trimmed by 5 bases and the J gene end by 5 bases; junction bases not matched to a gene: 3. The CDR3 extends over 13 amino acids. Looked up from germline, CDR1 is SGHTA and CDR2 is FQGTGA. The CDR3 reads CASSLGLAETQYF. The CDR3 DNA reads TGTGCCAGCAGCCTCGGACTAGCGGAGACCCAGTACTTC.

The V call is TRBV5-1, the J call TRBJ2-1; no reliable D call. Germline V gene lookup returns CDR1 SGHRS and CDR2 YFSETQ. This CDR3 is built from 14 residues. V was trimmed by 0 bases and J by 0 bases, leaving 4 bases between them. The CDR3 reads CASSLDSSYNEQFF. CDR3 in DNA: TGCGCCAGCAGCTTGGACAGCTCCTACAATGAGCAGTTCTTC.

The genes are TRBV7-9 and TRBJ2-2; the D gene is possibly TRBD2 (5 bases). Looked up from germline, CDR1 is SEHNR and CDR2 is FQNEAQ (reference sequence). This CDR3 has 15 residues. Between the trimmed V and J ends, which lost 1 base and 6 bases, there was a span of 12 bases. This chain's CDR3 is CASSLGGILPGELFF. In nucleotides, the CDR3 is TGTGCCAGCAGCTTAGGAGGGATTCTGCCCGGGGAGCTGTTTTTT.

This clone was detected once. J is TRBJ2-5 and V is TRBV28; TRBD2 is a possible D gene (7 bases). Deletions cut 2 bases from V and 3 bases from J, with 10 bases between. The CDR3 is 14 residues long. The germline CDR1 and CDR2 sequences are MDHEN and SYDVKM. The CDR3 loop is CASSLIGGEETQYF. DNA for the CDR3: TGTGCCAGCAGTTTAATAGGGGGGGAAGAGACCCAGTACTTC.

The rearrangement joins TRBV6-5 to TRBJ2-2; possibly TRBD1 or TRBD2 for D (5 bases each). The CDR3 contains 15 residues. Germline V gene lookup returns CDR1 MNHEY and CDR2 SVGAGI. The ends were cut back, 5 bases at V and 6 bases at J, with 16 bases in the middle. This CDR3 is CASSLKPRGPGELFF. In DNA form, the CDR3 reads TGTGCCAGCAGTCTTAAGCCGAGGGGCCCCGGGGAGCTGTTTTTT.

The V and J genes are TRBV6-2 or TRBV6-3 and TRBJ2-7, with 8 bases that match TRBD1. With 5 bases clipped from V and 2 bases from J, the junction kept 8 bases outside the gene matches. Germline assignment: CDR1 MNHEY and CDR2 SVGEGT. This CDR3 has 15 residues. For the CDR3, the DNA is TGTGCCAGCAGTCCGCCCGGGACAGGAGCCTACGAGCAGTACTTC. Its translation: CASSPPGTGAYEQYF.

The gene calls are TRBV20-1 and TRBJ1-2; TRBD1 is a possible D gene (5 bases). V was shortened by 1 base and J by 10 bases, with 10 bases between the two germline ends. Germline V lookup: CDR1 DFQATT, CDR2 SNEGSKA (reference sequence). The CDR3 is 11 amino acids. In DNA, the CDR3 is TGCAGTGCTAGAGGGCAGGGAGTCTACACCTTC. This translates into CSARGQGVYTF.

The chain combines TRBV5-1 with TRBJ2-3; D is uncertain. CDR1 is SGHRS and CDR2 is YFSETQ in the germline V gene. Trimming took off 3 bases at V and 0 bases at J, with 8 bases between the two ends. CDR3 length: 14 residues. The CDR3: CASSSRSSTDTQYF. CDR3 DNA: TGCGCCAGCAGCTCAAGATCTAGCACAGATACGCAGTATTTT.

This chain connects TRBV5-1 to TRBJ2-2, with unresolved D. Between the trimmed V and J ends, which lost 1 base and 0 bases, there was a span of 10 bases. This CDR3 comprises 16 residues. Germline V gene lookup returns CDR1 SGHRS and CDR2 YFSETQ. This chain's CDR3 is CASSLSGEANTGELFF. CDR3 sequence (DNA): TGCGCCAGCAGCTTGTCTGGGGAAGCGAACACCGGGGAGCTGTTTTTT.

This rearrangement joins TRBV5-1 to TRBJ2-7, with D perhaps TRBD2 (6 bases). With 0 bases removed from V and 2 bases from J, the gap between germline ends came to 12 bases. CDR1 and CDR2 (germline): SGHRS, YFSETQ. The CDR3 sequence is 15 residues long. The CDR3 protein is CASSLDSSATYEQYF. As DNA, the CDR3 is TGCGCCAGCAGCTTGGATTCTAGCGCAACCTACGAGCAGTACTTC.